These 21 T cell receptor beta chains came from one sample sequenced in a study of blood T cells in healthy people across ages. A sample-barcoded 5' primer and a J-beta primer mix were used in a second PCR of roughly 7 to 12 cycles. MiXCR, run by TCRdb on the 5' RACE reads, gives a single entry per CDR3 protein. This repertoire shows 850,000 to 1,300,000 distinct CDR3 sequences, under 55% found once; its top ten account for around 18%. Sequenced: blood. Receptors were obtained from a woman aged 55-75 years in good health.

The V call is TRBV27, the J call TRBJ2-3; 8 bases agree with TRBD2. Germline loops: CDR1 MNHEY, CDR2 SMNVEV (reference sequence). This CDR3 has 18 amino acids. The V gene end was trimmed by 3 bases and the J gene end by 4 bases; junction bases not matched to a gene: 15. CDR3 nucleotides: TGTGCCAGCAGTTTTATACCCATGGGACTAGGGGTCCCAGATACGCAGTATTTT. It specifies CASSFIPMGLGVPDTQYF.

The chain recombines TRBV29-1 with TRBJ2-1; possibly TRBD2 for D (6 bases). The CDR3 sequence is 12 residues long. Looked up from germline, CDR1 is SQVTM and CDR2 is ANQGSEA. The ends were cut back, 7 bases at V and 8 bases at J, with 15 bases in the middle. The chain's CDR3 is CSGRGSRDEQFF. The CDR3, as DNA: TGCAGCGGCCGGGGGTCTCGGGATGAGCAGTTCTTC.

This chain uses TRBV20-1 with TRBJ1-4; 7 bases line up with TRBD1. CDR3 length: 13 amino acids. CDR1 DFQATT and CDR2 SNEGSKA come from the germline V gene (reference sequence). V gave up 6 bases and J gave up 5 bases; unmatched junction bases: 6. Here the CDR3 DNA reads TGCAGTGCCGGGACAGTCTCGAATGAAAAACTGTTTTTT. The encoded protein is CSAGTVSNEKLFF.

V is TRBV6-2 or TRBV6-3 and J is TRBJ2-7; D could derive from TRBD1 or TRBD2 (5 bases each). With 6 bases removed from V and 6 bases from J, the gap between germline ends came to 12 bases. Germline V gene lookup returns CDR1 MNHEY and CDR2 SVGEGT. This CDR3 contains 12 residues. CDR3 DNA sequence: TGTGCCAGCAGAAGTGGGGGATCCGAGCAGTACTTC. Translated: CASRSGGSEQYF.

The rearrangement uses TRBV3-1 and TRBJ2-1; 9 bases map to TRBD2. V lost 1 base, J lost 12 bases, and 10 bases stayed unmatched. The germline CDR1 and CDR2 sequences are LGHDT and YNNKEL (reference sequence). CDR3 length: 15 amino acids. CDR3: CASSQAALAGVGQFF. The CDR3 nucleotides are TGTGCCAGCAGCCAAGCAGCCTTAGCGGGAGTTGGGCAGTTCTTC.

This clonotype was observed a handful of times. The V call is TRBV10-3, the J call TRBJ2-1; 14 bases line up with TRBD2. Germline CDR1 reads ENHRY; CDR2 reads SYGVKD. Losses at the gene ends were 4 bases for V and 8 bases for J; bases not matched to a gene: 7. The CDR3 length is 16 residues. Written as DNA, the CDR3 is TGTGCCATCAGTGCGAGGGGACTAGCGGGAGTCGATGAGCAGTTCTTC. As protein: CAISARGLAGVDEQFF.

This clonotype was counted a few times. As DNA, the CDR3 is TGTGCCAGCAGTTTGGGGGGGGACTACCCCCTCTACGAGCAGTACTTC. Its translation: CASSLGGDYPLYEQYF. The chain combines TRBV27 with TRBJ2-4; 7 bases agree with TRBD2. The last part of the DNA fits TRBJ2-7 better; the J call may be wrong. The CDR3 has 16 residues. From germline, CDR1 is MNHEY and CDR2 SMNVEV (reference sequence).

The chain has TRBV29-1 and TRBJ1-5; weak D call: TRBD1 (6 bases). V was shortened by 8 bases and J by 3 bases, with 17 bases between the two germline ends. The CDR3 has 14 amino acids. From germline, CDR1 is SQVTM and CDR2 ANQGSEA. The CDR3 nucleotides read TGCAGCCCCAGCGGGGGGGCACACAATCAGCCCCAGCATTTT. Translating it yields CSPSGGAHNQPQHF.

The chain combines TRBV27 with TRBJ2-7; 10 positions agree with TRBD1. Trimming removed 6 bases from V and 6 bases from J; junction bases left unmatched: 11. The CDR3 is 15 residues long. Germline CDR1 reads MNHEY; CDR2 reads SMNVEV (reference sequence). The CDR3 DNA reads as TGTGCCAGCAGCCCCGCCGGGACAGGGGACCTCGAGCAGTACTTC. It yields the protein CASSPAGTGDLEQYF.

The chain is built from TRBV15 and TRBJ1-5; a weak D match, TRBD1 (6 bases). V was pared by 2 bases and J by 2 bases, with 16 bases between. Germline assignment: CDR1 LNHNV and CDR2 YYDKDF (reference sequence). The CDR3 is 17 amino acids. The CDR3 DNA reads TGTGCCACCAGCAGAAACAGGGAACCACGAGGCAATCAGCCCCAGCATTTT. Translated, it gives CATSRNREPRGNQPQHF.

The chain links TRBV6-5 to TRBJ2-2, with 7 bases that match TRBD1. The germline gives CDR1 MNHEY, CDR2 SVGAGI. CDR3 length: 14 amino acids. The trim removed 5 bases at V and 7 bases at J, leaving 7 bases unmatched. CDR3: CASSVATGRGELFF. The CDR3 DNA sequence: TGTGCCAGCAGTGTTGCGACAGGGCGCGGGGAGCTGTTTTTT.

The chain couples TRBV20-1 to TRBJ2-7, with D possibly matching TRBD1 (6 bases). Trimming took off 3 bases at V and 0 bases at J, with 15 bases between the two ends. This CDR3 region has 15 residues. Germline loops: CDR1 DFQATT, CDR2 SNEGSKA (reference sequence). The CDR3 loop is CSASPIGGSSYEQYF. The CDR3 DNA reads as TGCAGTGCTAGCCCCATAGGGGGATCCTCCTACGAGCAGTACTTC.

The gene calls are TRBV6-1 and TRBJ2-7; D remains unclear. The CDR3 totals 14 residues. Trimming shortened V by 0 bases and J by 2 bases, and 8 bases separated the two germline ends. Germline V gene sequence: CDR1 MNHNS, CDR2 SASEGT. The CDR3 DNA follows: TGTGCCAGCAGTGAAGCGTTTGTCGCCTACGAGCAGTACTTC. Protein sequence: CASSEAFVAYEQYF.

The chain couples TRBV7-3 to TRBJ2-2, with a possible D match to TRBD1 (5 bases). The length of the CDR3 is 15 residues. CDR1 SGHTA and CDR2 FQGTGA come from the germline V gene. V gave up 1 base and J gave up 4 bases, with 10 bases separating them. The CDR3 DNA sequence: TGTGCCAGCAGCTTAAATAGCAGGGTCACCGGGGAGCTGTTTTTT. The encoded protein is CASSLNSRVTGELFF. The whole variable domain, remainder taken from reference TRBV7-3 and TRBJ2-2, is GAGVSQTPSNKVTEKGKYVELRCDPISGHTALYWYRQSLGQGPEFLIYFQGTGAADDSGLPNDRFFAVRPEGSVSTLKIQRTERGDSAVYLCASSLNSRVTGELFFGEGSRLTVL.

In its sample, this clonotype was seen once. CDR3 nucleotides: TGCAGCGTTCGGCTCCTGAACAGGGTAGCTAACTATGGCTACACCTTC. It translates to CSVRLLNRVANYGYTF. This chain connects TRBV29-1 to TRBJ1-2; maybe TRBD1 (6 bases). V shed 5 bases and J shed 0 bases, with 19 bases lying between them. CDR1 is SQVTM, CDR2 ANQGSEA, per germline. The CDR3 covers 16 residues. The full variable domain, with the rest looked up from reference TRBV29-1 and TRBJ1-2, is SAVISQKPSRDICQRGTSLTIQCQVDSQVTMMFWYRQQPGQSLTLIATANQGSEATYESGFVIDKFPISRPNLTFSTLTVSNMSPEDSSIYLCSVRLLNRVANYGYTFGSGTRLTVV.

The chain is built from TRBV7-3 and TRBJ2-1; the match to TRBD2 covers 7 bases. The ends lost 5 bases at V and 8 bases at J; junction bases unmatched: 18. CDR3 length: 17 amino acids. Germline CDR1 reads SGHTA; CDR2 reads FQGTGA. The CDR3 DNA is TGTGCCAGCAGCCGTACCGCTAGCGGTGGGAGATTGGATGAGCAGTTCTTC. Amino acids: CASSRTASGGRLDEQFF.

The rearrangement links TRBV10-2 to TRBJ2-1; 8 bases match TRBD2. This CDR3 is built from 15 residues. Germline CDR1 and CDR2: WSHSY and SAAADI. V dropped 6 bases and J dropped 7; count of bases not matched to a gene: 11. For the CDR3, the DNA is TGCGCCAGCAGATTAGCGGGGAGGGCCGGTAATGAGCAGTTCTTC. This encodes CASRLAGRAGNEQFF.

The gene calls are TRBV21-1 and TRBJ2-1; the table gives TRBD1 as D, unverified against the DNA. TRBV21-1 is deemed a pseudogene. CDR3 length equals 14 residues. This CDR3 reads CASSKGPGGGEQFF. CDR3 DNA: TGTGCCAGCAGCAAAGGTCCAGGGGGGGGTGAGCAGTTCTTC.

This clonotype was detected ten times or more. This chain joins TRBV27 and TRBJ2-1; 11 bases are a match to TRBD2. The V and J ends lost 6 bases and 4 bases, in that order; junction bases with no gene match: 11. Germline V gene data show CDR1 as MNHEY and CDR2 as SMNVEV (reference sequence). This CDR3 contains 17 residues. The CDR3 DNA sequence: TGTGCCAGCAGCTTAAGGGCTGGGACTAGCGGATACAATGAGCAGTTCTTC. Translation: CASSLRAGTSGYNEQFF.

The sample holds a few counts of this clonotype. This chain's CDR3 is CSAREGTSNQPQHF. CDR3 bases: TGCAGTGCTAGAGAGGGGACGAGCAATCAGCCCCAGCATTTT. The chain recombines TRBV20-1 with TRBJ1-5; a possible D gene is TRBD1 (5 bases). From germline, CDR1 is DFQATT and CDR2 SNEGSKA (reference sequence). V lost 0 bases and J 1 base, leaving 7 bases between the germline ends. The CDR3 totals 14 residues.

V and J are TRBV3-1 and TRBJ2-1, with 7 bases that match TRBD1. The CDR3 totals 16 residues. Germline trimming cut 1 base from V and 4 bases from J; bases unmatched to any gene: 7. Germline lookup yields CDR1 LGHDT and CDR2 YNNKEL (reference sequence). This CDR3 is CASSQAQGVEYNEQFF. For the CDR3, the DNA is TGTGCCAGCAGCCAAGCCCAGGGGGTCGAGTACAATGAGCAGTTCTTC.